This TCR beta chain was sequenced in a study of shared clonotypes between healthy human individuals. Overall study context: Donors had three CD4 naive, three CD4 memory, two CD8 naive and one CD8 memory plate apiece.

The CDR3 totals 13 residues. Trimming shortened V by 6 bases and J by 9 bases, and 18 bases separated the two germline ends. Germline V gene lookup returns CDR1 MNHNY and CDR2 SVGAGI (reference sequence). Deep was the level used in running the assay. Measured with immunoSEQ multiplex PCR; TCRdb has only the in-frame clones, and not every one. The sample consists of millions of clones, 90% to 95% of them appearing once. The sequencing sample was made of naive CD4+ T cells sorted from blood. Subset reported: CD45RA+ positively selected. The TCR was taken from a man aged 18 to 29 in good health. This sequence joins TRBV6-6 and TRBJ2-7, with D perhaps being TRBD1 or TRBD2 (6 bases each). Here the CDR3 reads CASSSYAGGGQYF. The CDR3 DNA follows: TGTGCCAGCAGCTCCTACGCTGGAGGGGGGCAGTACTTC.